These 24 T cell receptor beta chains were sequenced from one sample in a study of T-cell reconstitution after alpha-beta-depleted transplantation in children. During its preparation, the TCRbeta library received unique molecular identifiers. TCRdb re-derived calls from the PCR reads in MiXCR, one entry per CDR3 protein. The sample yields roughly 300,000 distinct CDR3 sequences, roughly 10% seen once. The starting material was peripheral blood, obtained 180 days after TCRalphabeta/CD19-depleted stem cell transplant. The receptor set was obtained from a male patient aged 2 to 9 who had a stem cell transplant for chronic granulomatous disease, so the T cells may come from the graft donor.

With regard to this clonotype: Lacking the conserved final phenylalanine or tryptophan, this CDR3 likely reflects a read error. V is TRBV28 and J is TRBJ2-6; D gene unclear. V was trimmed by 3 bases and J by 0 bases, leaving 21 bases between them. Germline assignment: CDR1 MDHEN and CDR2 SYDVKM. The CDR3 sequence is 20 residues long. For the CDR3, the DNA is TGTGCCAGCAGTTTCGTCGGCAGGCGCCTTTTCGTCTCTGGGGCCAACGTCCTGACTTTG. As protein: CASSFVGRRLFVSGANVLTL.

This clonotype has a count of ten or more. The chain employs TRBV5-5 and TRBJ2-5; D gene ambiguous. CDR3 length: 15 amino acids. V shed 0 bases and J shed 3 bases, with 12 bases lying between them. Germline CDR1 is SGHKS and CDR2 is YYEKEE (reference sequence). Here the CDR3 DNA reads TGTGCCAGCAGCTTGGGTCAGGTCCAGGAAGAGACCCAGTACTTC. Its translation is CASSLGQVQEETQYF.

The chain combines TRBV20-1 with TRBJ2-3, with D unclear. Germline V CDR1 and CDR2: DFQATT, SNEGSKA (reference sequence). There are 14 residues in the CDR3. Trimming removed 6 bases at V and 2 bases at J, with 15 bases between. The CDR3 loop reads CSAAVTQATDTQYF. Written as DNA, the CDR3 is TGCAGTGCCGCCGTTACCCAAGCCACAGATACGCAGTATTTT.

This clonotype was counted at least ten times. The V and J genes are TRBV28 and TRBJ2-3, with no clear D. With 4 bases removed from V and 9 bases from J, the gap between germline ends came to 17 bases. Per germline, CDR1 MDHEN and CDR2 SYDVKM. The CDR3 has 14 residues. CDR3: CASSSRHGERTQYF. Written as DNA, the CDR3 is TGTGCCAGCAGTTCACGACACGGCGAAAGAACGCAGTATTTT.

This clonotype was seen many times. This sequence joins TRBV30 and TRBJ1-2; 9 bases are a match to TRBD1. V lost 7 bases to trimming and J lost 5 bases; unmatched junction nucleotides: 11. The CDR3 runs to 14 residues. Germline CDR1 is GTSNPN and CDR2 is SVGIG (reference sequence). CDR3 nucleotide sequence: TGTGCCTCCGTAGACCGGGACAGGGATTATGGCTACACCTTC. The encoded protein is CASVDRDRDYGYTF.

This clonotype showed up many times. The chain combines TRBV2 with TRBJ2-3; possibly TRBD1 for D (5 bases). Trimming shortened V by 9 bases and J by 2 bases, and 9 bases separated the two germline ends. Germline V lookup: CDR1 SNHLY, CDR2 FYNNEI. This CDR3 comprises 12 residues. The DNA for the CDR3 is TGTGCCAGAGAACAGGACACAGATACGCAGTATTTT. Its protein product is CAREQDTDTQYF.

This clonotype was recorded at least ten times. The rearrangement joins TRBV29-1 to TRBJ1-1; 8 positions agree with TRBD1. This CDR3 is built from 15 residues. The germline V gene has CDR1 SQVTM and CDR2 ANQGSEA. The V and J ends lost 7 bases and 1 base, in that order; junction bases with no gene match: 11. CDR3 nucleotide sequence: TGCAGCGCCACAGACAGGGGACGGGGGAACACTGAAGCTTTCTTT. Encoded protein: CSATDRGRGNTEAFF.

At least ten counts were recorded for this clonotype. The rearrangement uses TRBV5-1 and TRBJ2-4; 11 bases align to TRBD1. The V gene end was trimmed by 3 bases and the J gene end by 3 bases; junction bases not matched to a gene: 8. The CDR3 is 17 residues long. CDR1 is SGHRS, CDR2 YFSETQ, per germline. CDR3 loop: CASSSRGTGGGKNIQYF. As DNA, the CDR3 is TGCGCCAGCAGCTCCCGCGGGACAGGGGGTGGCAAAAACATTCAGTACTTC. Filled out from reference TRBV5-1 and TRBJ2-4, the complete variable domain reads KAGVTQTPRYLIKTRGQQVTLSCSPISGHRSVSWYQQTPGQGLQFLFEYFSETQRNKGNFPGRFSGRQFSNSRSEMNVSTLELGDSALYLCASSSRGTGGGKNIQYFGAGTRLSVL.

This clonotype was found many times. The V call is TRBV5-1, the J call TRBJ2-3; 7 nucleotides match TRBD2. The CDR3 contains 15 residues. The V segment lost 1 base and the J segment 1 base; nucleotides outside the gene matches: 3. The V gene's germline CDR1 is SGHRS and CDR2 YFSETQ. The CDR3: CASSLLAGGTDTQYF. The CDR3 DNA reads TGCGCCAGCAGCTTGTTGGCGGGGGGCACAGATACGCAGTATTTT. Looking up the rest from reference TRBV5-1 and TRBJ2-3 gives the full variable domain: KAGVTQTPRYLIKTRGQQVTLSCSPISGHRSVSWYQQTPGQGLQFLFEYFSETQRNKGNFPGRFSGRQFSNSRSEMNVSTLELGDSALYLCASSLLAGGTDTQYFGPGTRLTVL.

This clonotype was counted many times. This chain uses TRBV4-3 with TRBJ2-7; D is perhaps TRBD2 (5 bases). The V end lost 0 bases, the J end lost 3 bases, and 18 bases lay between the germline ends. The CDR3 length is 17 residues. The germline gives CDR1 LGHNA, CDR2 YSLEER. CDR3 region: CASSQDLVGQLVYEQYF. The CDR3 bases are TGCGCCAGCAGCCAAGACTTGGTTGGGCAACTAGTCTACGAGCAGTACTTC.

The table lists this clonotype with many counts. The CDR3 nucleotides read TGTGCCAGCAGCTACCGGGGGGACAGGGAATACACTGAAGCTTTCTTT. Its protein is CASSYRGDREYTEAFF. The chain employs TRBV5-5 and TRBJ1-1; 9 nucleotides match TRBD1. The trim removed 3 bases at V and 3 bases at J, leaving 9 bases unmatched. CDR3 length: 16 residues. Germline lookup yields CDR1 SGHKS and CDR2 YYEKEE (reference sequence).

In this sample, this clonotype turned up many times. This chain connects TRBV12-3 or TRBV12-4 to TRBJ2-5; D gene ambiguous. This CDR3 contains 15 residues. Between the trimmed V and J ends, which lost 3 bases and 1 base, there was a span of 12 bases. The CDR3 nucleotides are TGTGCCAGCAGTTTCCTCGGACGGGTCCAAGAGACCCAGTACTTC. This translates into CASSFLGRVQETQYF.

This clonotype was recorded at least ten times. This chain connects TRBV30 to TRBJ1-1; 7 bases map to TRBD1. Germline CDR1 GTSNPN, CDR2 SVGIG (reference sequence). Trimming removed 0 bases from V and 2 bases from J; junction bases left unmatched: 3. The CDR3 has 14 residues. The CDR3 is CAWSVLGGNTEAFF. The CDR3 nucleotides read TGTGCCTGGAGTGTACTAGGGGGCAACACTGAAGCTTTCTTT.

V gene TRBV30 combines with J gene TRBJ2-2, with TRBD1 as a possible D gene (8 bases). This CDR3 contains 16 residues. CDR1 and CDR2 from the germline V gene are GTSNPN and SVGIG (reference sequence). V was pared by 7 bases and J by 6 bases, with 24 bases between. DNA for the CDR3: TGTGCCTCTACAGGGGGGGGATATTCAGGCGCCGGGGAGCTGTTTTTT. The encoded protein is CASTGGGYSGAGELFF. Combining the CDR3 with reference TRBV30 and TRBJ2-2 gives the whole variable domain SQTIHQWPATLVQPVGSPLSLECTVEGTSNPNLYWYRQAAGRGLQLLFYSVGIGQISSEVPQNLSASRPQDRQFILSSKKLLLSDSGFYLCASTGGGYSGAGELFFGEGSRLTVL.

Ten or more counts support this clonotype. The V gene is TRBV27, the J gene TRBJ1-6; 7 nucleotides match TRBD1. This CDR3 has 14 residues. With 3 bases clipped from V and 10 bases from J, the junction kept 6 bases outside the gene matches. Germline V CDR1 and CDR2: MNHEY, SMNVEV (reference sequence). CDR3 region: CASSFGTDYSPLHF. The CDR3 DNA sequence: TGTGCCAGCAGTTTCGGGACAGACTACTCACCCCTCCACTTT.

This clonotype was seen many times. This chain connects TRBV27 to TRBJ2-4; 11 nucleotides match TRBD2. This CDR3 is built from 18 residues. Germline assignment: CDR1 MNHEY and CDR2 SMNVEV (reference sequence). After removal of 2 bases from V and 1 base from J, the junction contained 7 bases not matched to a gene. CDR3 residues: CASSLGPASGRAKNIQYF. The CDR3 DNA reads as TGTGCCAGCAGTTTAGGTCCCGCTAGCGGGAGGGCCAAAAACATTCAGTACTTC.

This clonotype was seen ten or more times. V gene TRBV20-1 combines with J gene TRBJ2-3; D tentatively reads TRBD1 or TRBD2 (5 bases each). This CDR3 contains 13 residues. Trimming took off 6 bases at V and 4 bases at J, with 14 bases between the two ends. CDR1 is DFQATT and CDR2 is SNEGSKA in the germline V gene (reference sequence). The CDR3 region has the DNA TGCAGTGCGACCGGGACGCTAGCAGATACGCAGTATTTT. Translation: CSATGTLADTQYF.

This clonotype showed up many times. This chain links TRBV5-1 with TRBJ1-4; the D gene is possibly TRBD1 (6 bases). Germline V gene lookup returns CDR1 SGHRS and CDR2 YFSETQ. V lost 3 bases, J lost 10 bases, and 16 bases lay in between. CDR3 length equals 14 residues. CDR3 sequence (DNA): TGCGCCAGCAGCTCCGGGACACCCGGTACAAAACTGTTTTTT. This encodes CASSSGTPGTKLFF.

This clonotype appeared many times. CDR3 residues: CASSARTGKSFYGYTF. The CDR3 DNA follows: TGTGCCAGTAGTGCCCGGACCGGAAAATCCTTCTATGGCTACACCTTC. The V and J genes are TRBV19 and TRBJ1-2; D remains ambiguous. The V and J ends lost 5 bases and 4 bases respectively, with 20 bases between them. The CDR3 is 16 amino acids. From germline, CDR1 is LNHDA and CDR2 SQIVND (reference sequence).

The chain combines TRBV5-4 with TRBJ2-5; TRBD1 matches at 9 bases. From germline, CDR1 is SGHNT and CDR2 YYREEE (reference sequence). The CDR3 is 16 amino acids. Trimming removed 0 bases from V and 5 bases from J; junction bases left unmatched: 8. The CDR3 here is CASSLGGGQGWETQYF. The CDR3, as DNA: TGTGCCAGCAGCTTGGGGGGCGGACAGGGGTGGGAGACCCAGTACTTC.

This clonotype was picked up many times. The CDR3 spells CASSLSISSSYNEQFF. CDR3 bases: TGTGCCAGCAGTTTATCGATATCTTCCTCCTACAATGAGCAGTTCTTC. The chain recombines TRBV27 with TRBJ2-1, with no clear D. CDR1 MNHEY and CDR2 SMNVEV come from the germline V gene (reference sequence). Trimming took 0 bases from V and 0 from J, leaving 9 bases between them. CDR3 length equals 16 residues.

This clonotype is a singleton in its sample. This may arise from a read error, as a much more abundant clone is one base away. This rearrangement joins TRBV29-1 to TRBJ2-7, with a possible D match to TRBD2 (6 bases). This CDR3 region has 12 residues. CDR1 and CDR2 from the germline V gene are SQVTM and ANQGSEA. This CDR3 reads CSVVGRPYEQHF. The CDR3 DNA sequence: TGCAGCGTTGTCGGGAGACCCTACGAGCAGCACTTC.

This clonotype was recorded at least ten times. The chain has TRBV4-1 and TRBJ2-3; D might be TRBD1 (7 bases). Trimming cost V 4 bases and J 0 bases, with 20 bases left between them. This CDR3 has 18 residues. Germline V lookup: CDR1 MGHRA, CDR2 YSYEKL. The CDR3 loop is CASSPRRGASPSTDTQYF. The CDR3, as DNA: TGCGCCAGCAGCCCACGCAGGGGGGCAAGCCCTAGCACAGATACGCAGTATTTT.

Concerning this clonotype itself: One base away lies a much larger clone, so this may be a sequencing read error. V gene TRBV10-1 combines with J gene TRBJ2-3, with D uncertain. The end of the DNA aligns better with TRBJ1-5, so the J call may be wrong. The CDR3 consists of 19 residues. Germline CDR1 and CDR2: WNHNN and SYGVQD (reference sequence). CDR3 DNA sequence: TGCGCCAGCAGTGATGGTTGTGAACTAGGAAGAACTAGCACAGATACGCAGCATTTT. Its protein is CASSDGCELGRTSTDTQHF.